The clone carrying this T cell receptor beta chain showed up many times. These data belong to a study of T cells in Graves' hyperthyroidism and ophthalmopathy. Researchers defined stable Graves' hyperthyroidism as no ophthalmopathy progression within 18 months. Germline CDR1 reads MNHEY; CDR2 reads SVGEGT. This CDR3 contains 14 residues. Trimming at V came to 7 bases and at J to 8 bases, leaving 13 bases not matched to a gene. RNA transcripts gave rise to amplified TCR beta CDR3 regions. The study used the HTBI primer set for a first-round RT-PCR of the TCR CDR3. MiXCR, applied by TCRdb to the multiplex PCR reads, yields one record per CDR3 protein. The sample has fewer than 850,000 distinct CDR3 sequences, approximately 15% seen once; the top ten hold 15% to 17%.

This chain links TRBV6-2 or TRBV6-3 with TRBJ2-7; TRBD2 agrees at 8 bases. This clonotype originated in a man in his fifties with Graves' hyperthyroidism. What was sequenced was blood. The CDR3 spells CASIPRLAGNKQYF. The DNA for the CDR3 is TGTGCCAGCATCCCCCGCCTAGCGGGTAACAAGCAGTACTTC.